The clone carrying this TCR beta chain was seen only a few times. Its antigen remains unknown. The data originate from a study of cytomegalovirus exposure and HLA in healthy donors. Whole-study results and caveats: Researchers had no immune exposure information except CMV serostatus available. Reportedly, a later analysis found an Asian-associated ancestry cluster had fewer N-insertions than the roughly 670-donor mean. Highly shared variants forming one cluster were likely a sequencing artifact. Roughly uniform sequencing depth across donors was assumed, possibly incorrectly.

This CDR3 contains 21 residues. V was clipped by 2 bases and J by 0 bases; unmatched bases: 21. From germline, CDR1 is SGHVS and CDR2 FNYEAQ. The PCR employed 60 Vbeta primers together with 13 Jbeta primers. Sequenced by immunoSEQ multiplex PCR; TCRdb stores in-frame clones only, minus some. The sample has 150,000 to 200,000 clones, approximately 75% seen once; the top ten hold around 2.3%. The V call is TRBV7-6, the J call TRBJ1-2, with 7 bases that match TRBD1. The TCR was taken from a man aged 50-60 years in good health and CMV-seropositive. Specimen: PBMCs. The CDR3 loop is CASSLNRPSPNPGQPNYGYTF. The CDR3, as DNA: TGTGCCAGCAGCTTAAATCGCCCTTCCCCAAACCCGGGACAGCCTAACTATGGCTACACCTTC.